Following are 5 T cell receptor beta chains from one sample sequenced in a study of vaccination and CD4 T cells after COVID-19. The Oncomine TCR Beta short-read assay sequenced DNA from cultured CD4+ T cells. TCRdb recomputed calls from the PCR reads with MiXCR, one row per CDR3 protein. The sample has 12,000 or so distinct CDR3 sequences, under 65% seen once; the top ten hold 15% to 20%. Treatment here: approximately 10-day PBMC culture with coronavirus spike peptide pools or control peptides (ViraFEST assay). Which antigens these TCRs recognize remains unknown. This material consisted of cultured CD4+ T cells from blood, taken after SARS-CoV-2 vaccination. Source of these receptors: a human donor with COVID-19.

This clonotype was counted between two and nine times. The chain has TRBV7-6 and TRBJ1-1, with D possibly matching TRBD1 (6 bases). Germline V CDR1 and CDR2: SGHVS, FNYEAQ. V was trimmed by 1 base and J by 3 bases, leaving 12 bases between them. There are 15 residues in the CDR3. CDR3 in amino acids: CASSLDSGAYTEAFF. CDR3 sequence (DNA): TGTGCCAGCAGCTTAGACTCAGGGGCCTACACTGAAGCTTTCTTT. The entire variable domain, with the rest obtained from reference TRBV7-6 and TRBJ1-1, is as follows: GAGVSQSPRYKVTKRGQDVALRCDPISGHVSLYWYRQALGQGPEFLTYFNYEAQQDKSGLPNDRFSAERPEGSISTLTIQRTEQRDSAMYRCASSLDSGAYTEAFFGQGTRLTVV.

This clonotype was seen only a few times. The rearrangement joins TRBV7-6 to TRBJ1-6, with no clear D. The CDR3 has 13 amino acids. V lost 4 bases to trimming and J lost 7 bases, with 8 bases between them. The germline V gene has CDR1 SGHVS and CDR2 FNYEAQ. This CDR3 reads CASSSTENSPLHF. Here the CDR3 DNA reads TGTGCCAGCAGCTCCACGGAGAATTCACCCCTCCACTTT.

The sample holds a few counts of this clonotype. The chain is built from TRBV7-9 and TRBJ1-5; TRBD1 matches 7 bases. The junction had 12 bases not matched to a gene; V was cut back by 3 bases and J by 4 bases. The CDR3 loop spans 17 amino acids. Germline-derived CDR1 and CDR2 are SEHNR and FQNEAQ (reference sequence). CDR3: CASSLGAGTEGNQPQHF. The CDR3 DNA sequence: TGTGCCAGCAGCTTGGGTGCCGGGACAGAGGGAAATCAGCCCCAGCATTTT.

The gene calls are TRBV12-3 or TRBV12-4 and TRBJ1-6; D may be TRBD1 (5 bases). This CDR3 is 14 amino acids long. Trimming took off 6 bases at V and 6 bases at J, with 12 bases between the two ends. Here the CDR3 DNA reads TGTGCCAGCAGCCTGACAGACTTTAATTCACCCCTCCACTTT. It encodes CASSLTDFNSPLHF.

The DNA of the CDR3 is TGTGCCATCAGTGACCCTGATGGACATCGGGTTAGCTCCTATAATTCACCCCTCCACTTT. This encodes CAISDPDGHRVSSYNSPLHF. This chain uses TRBV10-3 with TRBJ1-6, with a possible D match to TRBD1 (5 bases). The CDR3 sequence is 20 residues long. Looked up from germline, CDR1 is ENHRY and CDR2 is SYGVKD. The germline V and J ends were trimmed by 3 bases and 0 bases, with 21 bases remaining between them.